What follows are 11 T cell receptor beta chains derived from one specimen sequenced in a study of OX40 agonist ivuxolimab in advanced cancers. Sequenced by immunoSEQ multiplex PCR; TCRdb stores in-frame clones only, minus some. This sample has more than 20,000 clones, with roughly 82% found just once. The sample in question was CD4+ or CD8+ T cells sorted from blood, obtained in a trial of the OX40 agonist ivuxolimab. The receptors here all came from an adult with an advanced solid tumor such as melanoma, head and neck, liver or kidney cancer.

The chain couples TRBV6-5 to TRBJ2-7; D is uncertain. The V end was cut by 5 bases, the J end by 7 bases, with 15 bases between. The CDR3 is 13 amino acids. Germline-derived CDR1 and CDR2 are MNHEY and SVGAGI. The CDR3 coding sequence is TGTGCCAGCAGTCGTCGGGCCGCCCTGGAGCAGTACTTC. Protein sequence: CASSRRAALEQYF.

J is TRBJ1-1 and V is TRBV28; D is undetermined. In germline, CDR1 is MDHEN, CDR2 SYDVKM. The V end was cut by 6 bases, the J end by 5 bases, with 16 bases between. The CDR3 is 14 amino acids. This CDR3 is CASSAGVGGTEAFF. In DNA form, the CDR3 reads TGTGCCAGCAGCGCCGGTGTGGGAGGTACTGAAGCTTTCTTT.

This sequence joins TRBV15 and TRBJ2-3; D gene uncertain. Trimming removed 0 bases at V and 4 bases at J, with 5 bases between. The CDR3 has 13 amino acids. Germline V lookup: CDR1 LNHNV, CDR2 YYDKDF (reference sequence). Here the CDR3 reads CATSRDRPDTQYF. The CDR3 DNA sequence: TGTGCCACCAGCAGAGATAGGCCAGATACGCAGTATTTT.

This chain links TRBV10-1 with TRBJ1-1; possible D gene TRBD1, 5 bases. Trimming cost V 8 bases and J 0 bases, with 13 bases left between them. The CDR3 covers 14 residues. Germline V gives CDR1 WNHNN, CDR2 SYGVQD (reference sequence). The CDR3 spells CASGSGRLNTEAFF. DNA of the CDR3: TGCGCCAGCGGTTCAGGGAGATTGAACACTGAAGCTTTCTTT.

This chain joins TRBV5-1 and TRBJ2-7; D possibly corresponds to TRBD2 (5 bases). The CDR3 has 13 amino acids. Germline CDR1 is SGHRS and CDR2 is YFSETQ. Trimming pared 1 base from V and 4 bases from J, leaving 9 bases between. This CDR3 reads CASSLYTGYEQYF. In DNA form, the CDR3 reads TGCGCCAGCAGCTTGTACACGGGATACGAGCAGTACTTC. Together with reference TRBV5-1 and TRBJ2-7, the CDR3 gives the full variable domain: KAGVTQTPRYLIKTRGQQVTLSCSPISGHRSVSWYQQTPGQGLQFLFEYFSETQRNKGNFPGRFSGRQFSNSRSEMNVSTLELGDSALYLCASSLYTGYEQYFGPGTRLTVT.

V usage is TRBV7-9 and J usage is TRBJ2-7, with 8 bases identical to TRBD2. The CDR3 runs 14 residues. Germline-derived CDR1 and CDR2 are SEHNR and FQNEAQ (reference sequence). J was trimmed by 2 bases and V by 6 bases; bases with no gene match: 6. CDR3: CASSSVAGTYEQYF. In DNA, the CDR3 is TGTGCCAGCAGTTCCGTAGCGGGAACCTACGAGCAGTACTTC.

This chain uses TRBV6-1 with TRBJ1-1; D unresolved. The germline V gene has CDR1 MNHNS and CDR2 SASEGT. Deletions cut 6 bases from V and 3 bases from J, with 5 bases between. The CDR3 length is 11 residues. The CDR3 loop is CASRGYTEAFF. CDR3 nucleotide sequence: TGTGCCAGCAGGGGGTACACTGAAGCTTTCTTT.

This chain uses TRBV13 with TRBJ1-1; a possible D gene is TRBD1 (5 bases). The CDR3 totals 16 residues. Trimming removed 3 bases from V and 4 bases from J, with 18 bases in between. Germline V gene lookup returns CDR1 PRHDT and CDR2 FYEKMQ (reference sequence). CDR3 nucleotides: TGTGCCAGCAGCTTCGGCCTGGAGGGACTGAGCACTGAAGCTTTCTTT. Protein: CASSFGLEGLSTEAFF.

Here the CDR3 DNA reads TGTGCCAGCACCCCCGGGACAGGAACCTATGGCTACACCTTC. It encodes CASTPGTGTYGYTF. V is TRBV19 and J is TRBJ1-2; TRBD1 matches 8 bases. The CDR3 runs 14 residues. The V and J ends lost 9 bases and 4 bases, in that order; junction bases with no gene match: 10. Germline V lookup: CDR1 LNHDA, CDR2 SQIVND (reference sequence).

The chain uses TRBV21-1 and TRBJ2-7; TRBD1, the D gene given by the table, was not confirmed from the DNA. TRBV21-1 is reported as a pseudogene. CDR3 length equals 16 residues. As DNA, the CDR3 is TGTGCCAGCAGCAAAGACAGTGAATTCAGCTCCTACGAGCAGTACTTC. It yields the protein CASSKDSEFSSYEQYF.

The V gene is TRBV27, the J gene TRBJ2-1; tentative D call: TRBD1 (7 bases). The CDR3 runs to 15 residues. Germline V CDR1 and CDR2: MNHEY, SMNVEV (reference sequence). The ends were cut back, 2 bases at V and 8 bases at J, with 16 bases in the middle. CDR3 loop: CASSLAAGGGDEQFF. The CDR3 DNA is TGTGCCAGCAGTTTAGCAGCAGGGGGAGGCGATGAGCAGTTCTTC.